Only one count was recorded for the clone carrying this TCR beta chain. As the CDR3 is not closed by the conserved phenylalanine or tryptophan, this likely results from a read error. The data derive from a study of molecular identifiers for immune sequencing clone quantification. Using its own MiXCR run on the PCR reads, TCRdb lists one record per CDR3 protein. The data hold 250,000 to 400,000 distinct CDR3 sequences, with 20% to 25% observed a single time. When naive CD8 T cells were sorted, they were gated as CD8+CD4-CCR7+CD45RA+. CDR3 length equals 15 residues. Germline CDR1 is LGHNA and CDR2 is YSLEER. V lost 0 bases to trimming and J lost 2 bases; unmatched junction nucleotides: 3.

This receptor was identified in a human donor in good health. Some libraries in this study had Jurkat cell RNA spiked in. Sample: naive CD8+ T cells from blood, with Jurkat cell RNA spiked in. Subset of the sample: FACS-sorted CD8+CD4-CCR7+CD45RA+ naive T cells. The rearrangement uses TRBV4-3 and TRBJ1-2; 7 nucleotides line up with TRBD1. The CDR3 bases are TGCGCCAGCAGCCAAGATTTGGGACAGAACTATGGCTACACCTCC. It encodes CASSQDLGQNYGYTS.